The clone carrying this T cell receptor beta chain was detected only once. The PCR contained 60 Vbeta and 13 Jbeta primers. Authors' data handling: Approximately 9.9 million shared chains were among the roughly 78 million unique TCR beta chains that a later analysis counted. The protocol was immunoSEQ multiplex PCR, while the TCRdb copy is restricted to in-frame clones and leaves out a portion. V, J and clone size were drawn from that table, and D and trimming were deduced from the DNA. In the table there are some 120,000 clones, 82% of which are singletons. Losses at the gene ends were 10 bases for V and 0 bases for J; bases not matched to a gene: 4. From germline, CDR1 is SNHLY and CDR2 FYNNEI. CDR3 size: 14 residues. The sample originates from a study of cytomegalovirus exposure and HLA in healthy donors.

V is TRBV2 and J is TRBJ1-5; 9 nucleotides line up with TRBD1. The clonotype was recovered from a woman under 30 in good health and CMV-seronegative. The sample taken for sequencing was PBMCs. The CDR3 reads CAIQQGASNQPQHF. DNA for the CDR3: TGTGCCATCCAACAGGGGGCTAGCAATCAGCCCCAGCATTTT.